The clone carrying this T cell receptor beta chain was counted a few times. Per the germline V gene, CDR1 is MGHDK and CDR2 is SYGVNS. Trimming left V 10 bases short and J 4 bases short, with 18 bases between. This CDR3 region has 14 residues. This specimen comes from a study of beta chain features in type 1 diabetes. Expressed TCRB transcripts got sequenced, as all isolated RNA was reverse transcribed. Only in-frame clones appear in the TCRdb table, and some are missing; sequencing was by immunoSEQ multiplex PCR. The sample records 200,000 to 250,000 clones, around 9.9% being singletons. Source material: central memory CD4+ T cells from blood. This chain links TRBV25-1 with TRBJ2-3; perhaps TRBD2 as D (6 bases). The clonotype was recovered from a man between 18 and 29 years old in good health. CDR3 sequence: CAITRGLPPDTQYF. The CDR3 coding sequence is TGTGCCATTACGAGGGGACTCCCACCAGATACGCAGTATTTT.